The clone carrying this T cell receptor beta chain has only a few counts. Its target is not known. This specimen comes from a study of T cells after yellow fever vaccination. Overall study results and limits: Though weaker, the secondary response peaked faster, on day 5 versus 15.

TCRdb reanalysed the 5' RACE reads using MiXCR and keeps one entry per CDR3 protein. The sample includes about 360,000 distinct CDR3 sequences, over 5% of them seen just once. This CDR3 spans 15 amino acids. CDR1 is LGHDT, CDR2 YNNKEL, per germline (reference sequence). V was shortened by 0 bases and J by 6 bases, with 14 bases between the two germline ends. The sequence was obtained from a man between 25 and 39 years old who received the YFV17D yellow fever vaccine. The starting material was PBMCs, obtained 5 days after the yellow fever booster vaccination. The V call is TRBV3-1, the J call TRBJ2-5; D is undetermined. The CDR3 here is CASSQDTLPGQTQYF. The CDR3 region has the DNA TGTGCCAGCAGCCAAGATACCCTCCCCGGCCAGACCCAGTACTTC.